What follows are 32 T cell receptor beta chains derived from one specimen sequenced in a study of post-analysis software for immune sequencing data. Study-wide findings and caveats: Higher frequency in patients than in controls was seen for about five TRBV segments, with TRBV5-6, TRBV5-1 and TRBV20-1 among them.

Their cognate antigens are unknown. Unique molecular identifiers were carried by the TCR beta cDNA libraries. TCRdb reanalysed the PCR reads using MiXCR and keeps one entry per CDR3 protein. The profile covers 700,000 to 800,000 distinct CDR3 sequences, with 25% to 30% appearing a single time and roughly 0.57% taken by the ten largest. The sequencing sample was made of blood. All receptors come from a girl between 5 and 17 years old with multiple sclerosis.

The chain carries TRBV20-1 and TRBJ2-1; 9 bases match TRBD1. Germline lookup yields CDR1 DFQATT and CDR2 SNEGSKA (reference sequence). This CDR3 contains 15 residues. V was pared by 3 bases and J by 5 bases, with 8 bases of the junction left unmatched. The CDR3 protein is CSARSRDRADNEQFF. The CDR3 region has the DNA TGCAGTGCTAGGAGCCGGGACAGGGCGGACAATGAGCAGTTCTTC.

CDR3 in amino acids: CATRSEPSAGEQYF. DNA for the CDR3: TGTGCCACCCGTTCCGAACCTTCGGCGGGTGAGCAGTACTTC. This chain connects TRBV15 to TRBJ2-7; a possible D gene is TRBD2 (5 bases). V shed 8 bases and J shed 7 bases, with 21 bases lying between them. The germline V gene has CDR1 LNHNV and CDR2 YYDKDF (reference sequence). The CDR3 is 14 residues long.

This sequence joins TRBV12-3 or TRBV12-4 and TRBJ1-5, with D tentatively TRBD1 (5 bases). Trimming pared 3 bases from V and 5 bases from J, leaving 11 bases between. This CDR3 contains 14 residues. This CDR3 reads CASSLSGLDQPQHF. The CDR3 DNA follows: TGTGCCAGCAGTTTGTCGGGGCTCGATCAGCCCCAGCATTTT.

The sample holds a few counts of this clonotype. The chain couples TRBV20-1 to TRBJ2-1; 9 nucleotides align to TRBD1. The trim removed 3 bases at V and 7 bases at J, leaving 10 bases unmatched. Germline lookup yields CDR1 DFQATT and CDR2 SNEGSKA (reference sequence). The CDR3 contains 15 residues. CDR3 DNA: TGCAGTGCTAGTTGGGACAGGGCGAGAAGGAATGAGCAGTTCTTC. This gives the protein CSASWDRARRNEQFF.

In its sample, this clonotype was seen once. This sequence joins TRBV20-1 and TRBJ2-1; TRBD2 matches 8 bases. V shed 5 bases, J shed 1 base, and the junction held 10 bases outside the gene matches. The CDR3 is 16 amino acids. Germline V lookup: CDR1 DFQATT, CDR2 SNEGSKA (reference sequence). The CDR3 loop reads CSACPRGGTSYNEQFF. The CDR3 nucleotides are TGCAGTGCTTGCCCCCGGGGGGGGACTTCCTACAATGAGCAGTTCTTC.

This clonotype appeared a few times. This chain connects TRBV28 to TRBJ2-7; D gene uncertain. The CDR3 runs to 13 residues. The V gene's germline CDR1 is MDHEN and CDR2 SYDVKM. The V gene lost 7 bases and the J gene lost 0 bases, with 10 bases spanning the gap. The CDR3 DNA follows: TGTGCCAGCAACCGGGCCAGCTCCTACGAGCAGTACTTC. Its protein product is CASNRASSYEQYF.

The rearrangement uses TRBV6-5 and TRBJ2-7; D tentatively fits TRBD1 or TRBD2 (5 bases each). CDR1 and CDR2 from the germline V gene are MNHEY and SVGAGI. V lost 8 bases to trimming and J lost 7 bases, with 21 bases between them. The CDR3 is 14 amino acids. The CDR3 DNA reads TGTGCCAGCGGGACCCGAGGGCCGGTGAATGAGCAGTACTTC. Translation gives CASGTRGPVNEQYF.

This clonotype was seen only a few times. The chain combines TRBV4-1 with TRBJ2-3; D ambiguous. The V end lost 0 bases, the J end lost 0 bases, and 7 bases lay between the germline ends. Germline-derived CDR1 and CDR2 are MGHRA and YSYEKL. The CDR3 runs 15 residues. The chain's CDR3 is CASSQEHGSTDTQYF. DNA for the CDR3: TGCGCCAGCAGCCAAGAGCACGGTAGCACAGATACGCAGTATTTT.

This chain uses TRBV20-1 with TRBJ1-2; D is unresolved. CDR1 is DFQATT, CDR2 SNEGSKA, per germline (reference sequence). V dropped 6 bases and J dropped 5 bases, with 13 bases sitting between them. The CDR3 consists of 12 residues. In DNA form, the CDR3 reads TGCAGTGCCAAAGTTACAGCGTATGGCTACACCTTC. Translation: CSAKVTAYGYTF.

This clonotype has a handful of counts. CDR3 DNA: TGTGCCAGCAGTTATCGCTTGGCAGGGGGGAGCAATCAGCCCCAGCATTTT. Its translation is CASSYRLAGGSNQPQHF. V usage is TRBV6-6 and J usage is TRBJ1-5, with 7 bases lining up with TRBD1. CDR3 length: 17 residues. Trimming cost V 3 bases and J 1 base; bases outside gene matches: 9. The germline CDR1 and CDR2 sequences are MNHNY and SVGAGI (reference sequence).

This clonotype was counted only a few times. The CDR3: CASSLVWFGELFF. The CDR3 DNA is TGTGCCAGCAGCTTAGTTTGGTTCGGGGAGCTGTTTTTT. This rearrangement joins TRBV11-2 to TRBJ2-2; D call uncertain. The V gene's germline CDR1 is SGHAT and CDR2 FQNNGV. The CDR3 loop spans 13 amino acids. Deletions cut 1 base from V and 7 bases from J, with 7 bases between.

There are many counts of this clonotype. The rearrangement joins TRBV5-6 to TRBJ2-7; D might be TRBD1 or TRBD2, each matching 6 bases. The germline V gene has CDR1 SGHDT and CDR2 YYEEEE. This CDR3 is 15 amino acids long. V was pared by 1 base and J by 3 bases, with 14 bases between. CDR3 residues: CASSLRGARDYEQYF. CDR3 nucleotide sequence: TGTGCCAGCAGCTTGAGGGGGGCCAGGGACTACGAGCAGTACTTC.

The chain combines TRBV27 with TRBJ2-3, with 13 bases aligning to TRBD2. The trim removed 10 bases at V and 11 bases at J, leaving 15 bases unmatched. CDR3 size: 15 residues. Germline V gene data show CDR1 as MNHEY and CDR2 as SMNVEV (reference sequence). In DNA, the CDR3 is TGTGCCACCGGACCGGGACTAGCGGGATCCAGGGGGCAGTATTTT. This sequence encodes CATGPGLAGSRGQYF.

The chain joins TRBV7-2 to TRBJ2-7; 7 nucleotides agree with TRBD1. This CDR3 is 15 amino acids long. Germline V CDR1 and CDR2: SGHTA, FQGNSA. The trim removed 0 bases at V and 7 bases at J, leaving 9 bases unmatched. The CDR3 reads CASSLAWTGRWEQYF. CDR3 sequence (DNA): TGTGCCAGCAGCTTAGCGTGGACAGGTAGATGGGAGCAGTACTTC. The full variable domain, with the rest looked up from reference TRBV7-2 and TRBJ2-7, is GAGVSQSPSNKVTEKGKDVELRCDPISGHTALYWYRQSLGQGLEFLIYFQGNSAPDKSGLPSDRFSAERTGGSVSTLTIQRTQQEDSAVYLCASSLAWTGRWEQYFGPGTRLTVT.

There are a few counts of this clonotype. The genes are TRBV29-1 and TRBJ2-3; tentatively, D is TRBD1 or TRBD2 (7 bases each). Germline-derived CDR1 and CDR2 are SQVTM and ANQGSEA. With 3 bases removed from V and 6 bases from J, the gap between germline ends came to 13 bases. The CDR3 has 13 amino acids. The CDR3 reads CSVEFQGGDTQYF. The CDR3 DNA follows: TGCAGCGTTGAGTTCCAGGGGGGGGATACGCAGTATTTT.

The V and J genes are TRBV20-1 and TRBJ1-2; TRBD1 agrees at 9 bases. Germline V gives CDR1 DFQATT, CDR2 SNEGSKA (reference sequence). CDR3 length: 13 amino acids. V shed 2 bases and J 8 bases; nucleotides not matched to a gene: 6. The DNA for the CDR3 is TGCAGTGCTAGATTGGGACAGGGCTTGGGCTACACCTTC. It encodes CSARLGQGLGYTF.

The V call is TRBV29-1, the J call TRBJ1-6, with TRBD1 matching 10 bases. CDR3 length: 12 residues. J was trimmed by 13 bases and V by 4 bases; bases with no gene match: 4. Germline CDR1 reads SQVTM; CDR2 reads ANQGSEA. In DNA form, the CDR3 reads TGCAGCGTTGGCGAGGACAGGGGGCCCCTCCACTTT. Translation: CSVGEDRGPLHF. The whole variable domain, filled in from reference TRBV29-1 and TRBJ1-6, reads SAVISQKPSRDICQRGTSLTIQCQVDSQVTMMFWYRQQPGQSLTLIATANQGSEATYESGFVIDKFPISRPNLTFSTLTVSNMSPEDSSIYLCSVGEDRGPLHFGNGTRLTVT.

This chain's CDR3 is CASSRRDRVEQYF. The CDR3 DNA sequence: TGTGCCAGCAGCCGCAGGGACAGGGTGGAGCAGTACTTC. The V and J genes are TRBV7-8 and TRBJ2-7; TRBD1 matches at 9 bases. Germline V gene lookup returns CDR1 SGHVS and CDR2 FQNEAQ. This CDR3 is built from 13 residues. V was clipped by 5 bases and J by 7 bases; unmatched bases: 6.

V is TRBV7-9 and J is TRBJ2-4; D gene ambiguous. The CDR3 is 14 amino acids. Trimming removed 3 bases from V and 8 bases from J, with 14 bases in between. In germline, CDR1 is SEHNR, CDR2 FQNEAQ (reference sequence). CDR3 DNA: TGTGCCAGCAGCTTCCGTTCGGCTGTCGACATTCAGTACTTC. It encodes CASSFRSAVDIQYF.

In the case of this clonotype: Mismatch with germline at one junction end may stem from a read error. The chain employs TRBV6-2 or TRBV6-3 and TRBJ1-5; D is undetermined. The CDR3 consists of 16 residues. Germline lookup yields CDR1 MNHEY and CDR2 SVGEGT. CDR3 amino acids: CAGSPRLTLGNQPQHF. CDR3 DNA sequence: TGTGCCGGCAGCCCACGACTCACCCTAGGGAATCAGCCCCAGCATTTT.

This clonotype appeared a few times. V usage is TRBV6-6 and J usage is TRBJ2-7; 8 bases line up with TRBD1. The trim removed 6 bases at V and 2 bases at J, leaving 6 bases unmatched. The CDR3 consists of 14 residues. Germline V lookup: CDR1 MNHNY, CDR2 SVGAGI (reference sequence). The CDR3 DNA reads TGTGCCAGCAGAAGGGGACAGGAGGCCTACGAGCAGTACTTC. Its protein is CASRRGQEAYEQYF.

The V gene is TRBV20-1, the J gene TRBJ2-1, with D perhaps matching TRBD2 (5 bases). Germline V gene lookup returns CDR1 DFQATT and CDR2 SNEGSKA (reference sequence). CDR3 size: 13 residues. V was cut by 8 bases and J by 12 bases, with 23 bases left in between. The CDR3 reads CSTPIAGGYGQFF. The CDR3 DNA reads as TGCAGTACACCGATAGCAGGCGGGTATGGGCAGTTCTTC.

This clonotype was seen more than once but under ten times. The genes are TRBV7-2 and TRBJ2-1; 9 nucleotides align to TRBD2. Germline lookup yields CDR1 SGHTA and CDR2 FQGNSA. J gave up 5 bases and V 1 base, and 6 bases lay outside the gene matches. CDR3 size: 16 residues. CDR3 sequence (DNA): TGTGCCAGCAGCTTAGAACCCCTAGCGGGAAACAATGAGCAGTTCTTC. Translated: CASSLEPLAGNNEQFF.

This rearrangement joins TRBV11-2 to TRBJ2-1, with D perhaps being TRBD1 or TRBD2 (5 bases each). CDR3 length: 17 residues. Trimming removed 0 bases from V and 3 bases from J, with 15 bases in between. Germline values: CDR1 SGHAT, CDR2 FQNNGV. CDR3: CASSLERGGLGYNEQFF. CDR3 nucleotide sequence: TGTGCCAGCAGCTTAGAACGGGGCGGCCTGGGCTACAATGAGCAGTTCTTC.

This clonotype was counted between two and nine times. The chain has TRBV20-1 and TRBJ2-3; D remains unclear. Germline loops: CDR1 DFQATT, CDR2 SNEGSKA (reference sequence). With 4 bases removed from V and 0 bases from J, the gap between germline ends came to 11 bases. This CDR3 has 14 amino acids. The CDR3 spells CSANPSRSTDTQYF. As DNA, the CDR3 is TGCAGTGCTAATCCCAGCCGAAGCACAGATACGCAGTATTTT.

This clonotype was picked up a small number of times. This rearrangement joins TRBV27 to TRBJ2-1; 7 bases are a match to TRBD2. Germline CDR1 MNHEY, CDR2 SMNVEV (reference sequence). This CDR3 comprises 16 residues. Germline trimming cut 6 bases from V and 7 bases from J; bases unmatched to any gene: 15. The DNA for the CDR3 is TGTGCCAGCAGGGCGGGGAGGACTAGAAGTCTTAATGAGCAGTTCTTC. Protein sequence: CASRAGRTRSLNEQFF.

This clonotype was seen at least ten times. The chain is built from TRBV6-5 and TRBJ2-1; 7 bases align to TRBD1. The junction had 5 bases not matched to a gene; V was cut back by 2 bases and J by 4 bases. CDR3 length: 15 amino acids. Germline lookup yields CDR1 MNHEY and CDR2 SVGAGI. CDR3 in DNA: TGTGCCAGCAGTTACGAGGGGGCCTGGTACAATGAGCAGTTCTTC. Amino acid sequence: CASSYEGAWYNEQFF.

The sample holds many counts of this clonotype. V usage is TRBV29-1 and J usage is TRBJ2-7; a weak D match, TRBD2 (5 bases). The CDR3 extends over 14 amino acids. CDR1 and CDR2 from the germline V gene are SQVTM and ANQGSEA. Trimming left V 0 bases short and J 3 bases short, with 12 bases between. CDR3 residues: CSVEDRGILYEQYF. The CDR3 nucleotides are TGCAGCGTTGAAGATCGAGGGATACTCTACGAGCAGTACTTC.

V usage is TRBV12-5 and J usage is TRBJ2-1; D remains ambiguous. This CDR3 comprises 13 residues. Deletions cut 4 bases from V and 3 bases from J, with 7 bases between. CDR1 and CDR2 from the germline V gene are LGHNT and FRNRAP. CDR3: CASGSPGYNEQFF. The DNA for the CDR3 is TGTGCTAGTGGTTCGCCAGGCTACAATGAGCAGTTCTTC.

The chain carries TRBV20-1 and TRBJ1-1; D is possibly TRBD1 (6 bases). V shed 3 bases and J shed 1 base, with 15 bases lying between them. CDR3 length equals 15 residues. CDR1 DFQATT and CDR2 SNEGSKA come from the germline V gene (reference sequence). The CDR3 DNA is TGCAGTGCTAGTTCATTGAGGGGGGGGAACACTGAAGCTTTCTTT. Translated: CSASSLRGGNTEAFF.

This clonotype came up many times. The gene calls are TRBV27 and TRBJ2-7; 8 bases align to TRBD1. This CDR3 contains 13 residues. With 6 bases clipped from V and 3 bases from J, the junction kept 4 bases outside the gene matches. Germline CDR1 reads MNHEY; CDR2 reads SMNVEV (reference sequence). The CDR3 DNA follows: TGTGCCAGCAGCAGGGGGCCCCGCTACGAGCAGTACTTC. Protein: CASSRGPRYEQYF.

A note on this clonotype: A read error may explain this, as a much larger clone is one base away. The chain is built from TRBV6-6 and TRBJ2-7; no clear D gene. Germline values: CDR1 MNHNY, CDR2 SVGAGI (reference sequence). The CDR3 spans 13 residues. Trimming stripped 2 bases from V and 5 bases from J, with 10 bases between. The CDR3 sequence: CASSYASQHEQYF. The CDR3 DNA reads TGTGCCAGCAGTTACGCATCCCAACACGAGCAGTACTTC.